A selection of T cell receptor beta chains follows, all from one sample in a study of OX40 agonist ivuxolimab in advanced cancers. Method: immunoSEQ multiplex PCR; TCRdb's copy keeps in-frame clones and lacks some. The sample consists of about 12,000 clones, about 85% of them appearing once. The sample consisted of CD4+ or CD8+ T cells sorted from blood, taken in a trial of the OX40 agonist ivuxolimab. The receptor source for this set is an adult with an advanced solid tumor such as melanoma, head and neck, liver or kidney cancer. CDR3s leave out the opening cysteine and the closing phenylalanine or tryptophan. Fields, in order: J gene, V gene, CDR3 length, CDR3 protein.

J gene: TRBJ2-1
V gene: TRBV7-9
CDR3 length: 14
CDR3 protein: ASSPARTGSYNEQF

J gene: TRBJ2-3
V gene: TRBV7-9
CDR3 length: 15
CDR3 protein: ASSLGLGHASTDTQY

J gene: TRBJ2-6
V gene: TRBV4-3
CDR3 length: 15
CDR3 protein: ASSQDDGYSGANVLT

J gene: TRBJ1-2
V gene: TRBV11-3
CDR3 length: 13
CDR3 protein: ASSVAGHPNYGYT

J gene: TRBJ2-1
V gene: TRBV7-9
CDR3 length: 16
CDR3 protein: ASSLTRGQRLSYNEQF

J gene: TRBJ2-7
V gene: TRBV27
CDR3 length: 11
CDR3 protein: ASSPQGLDEQY

J gene: TRBJ1-5
V gene: TRBV19
CDR3 length: 11
CDR3 protein: ASSSQKAQPQH

J gene: TRBJ2-7
V gene: TRBV27
CDR3 length: 14
CDR3 protein: ASSPSGGEFPYEQY

J gene: TRBJ2-3
V gene: TRBV13
CDR3 length: 14
CDR3 protein: ASRAFSGGPTDTQY

J gene: TRBJ2-7
V gene: TRBV7-8
CDR3 length: 12
CDR3 protein: ASSFSDRRYEQY

J gene: TRBJ2-7
V gene: TRBV28
CDR3 length: 10
CDR3 protein: ASSHGTGEQY

J gene: TRBJ1-5
V gene: TRBV5-1
CDR3 length: 14
CDR3 protein: ASSLDPQGGRQPQH

J gene: TRBJ2-1
V gene: TRBV5-4
CDR3 length: 13
CDR3 protein: ASSLGLADYNEQF

J gene: TRBJ2-7
V gene: TRBV7-9
CDR3 length: 11
CDR3 protein: ASSSGPNYEQY

J gene: TRBJ2-7
V gene: TRBV5-4
CDR3 length: 12
CDR3 protein: ASSTGTLYYEQY

J gene: TRBJ1-2
V gene: TRBV28
CDR3 length: 12
CDR3 protein: ASSTPTGIYGYT